The TCR beta chain under discussion was sequenced for a study of CD8+ T cells in alopecia areata. Study as a whole: Tofacitinib was given for 6 to 18 months, then stopped for 6 months. Severity scoring for treated patients was based on the percentage of affected scalp area. Study-wide results and limits: For baseline CD8+ expansion, any link to response stays uncertain with one nonresponder.

Turning to this clone: The target antigen is unknown.

As the sequencing template, cDNA was produced by extracting RNA and reverse transcribing it. Libraries were prepared by immunoSEQ multiplex PCR; TCRdb keeps only in-frame clonotypes and omits some of them. The sample yields approximately 300,000 clones, about three fifths seen once. This sample's treatment: oral pan-JAK inhibitor, 5-10 mg twice daily. Alopecia areata patients provided lesional scalp punch biopsies and peripheral blood, both collected for the study. The germline CDR1 and CDR2 sequences are SGHDN and FVKESK. Trimming removed 2 bases from V and 9 bases from J, with 10 bases in between. The CDR3 has 12 amino acids.

The material sequenced was CD4+ T cells sorted from blood, taken at week 24, from a patient treated with tofacitinib. This receptor was identified in a human donor with alopecia areata. The V gene is TRBV14, the J gene TRBJ2-5, with D possibly being TRBD2 (6 bases). CDR3 region: CASSQTWGAQYF. DNA of the CDR3: TGTGCCAGCAGCCAAACCTGGGGGGCCCAGTACTTC.